The TCR beta chain described here comes from a study of blood T cell repertoires in COVID-19. Ages ranged from roughly 18 to 100 years, with residence in around 24 US areas. Original processing notes: The assay estimated nucleated cells by amplifying reference gene primers. Sequencing used immunoSEQ multiplex PCR; TCRdb keeps in-frame clones, though not all of them. The V and J calls and clone size come from that table; D and trimming were worked out from the DNA. The sample has about 120,000 clones, around 83% seen once. The CDR3 loop spans 17 amino acids. Trimming removed 5 bases from V and 1 base from J, with 17 bases in between. Germline CDR1 reads SEHNR; CDR2 reads FQNEAQ (reference sequence).

What was sequenced was PBMCs or T cells enriched from blood (not recorded which). This chain links TRBV7-9 with TRBJ2-2; a possible D gene is TRBD1 (6 bases). This receptor was obtained from a woman younger than 45 who had recovered from COVID-19. CDR3 in amino acids: CASSQRPTGKNTGELFF. In DNA, the CDR3 is TGTGCCAGCAGCCAAAGGCCCACAGGGAAGAACACCGGGGAGCTGTTTTTT.